The rows below give T cell receptor beta chains drawn from one sample of a study of identical twins. TCRdb passed the 5' RACE reads through MiXCR, listing each CDR3 protein once. Of hundreds of thousands of distinct CDR3 sequences detected, 8.6% appear once; the ten largest clones hold about 0.98%. These records were also assigned to another study, of yellow fever vaccine responses in identical twins.

The sample was PBMCs. These receptors all stem from a woman younger than 30 in good health. Each CDR3 is given with its conserved first and last residue. D genes are given only for firm matches. Clone size, where shown, is once, few, many, or a class for clones that have expanded.

V	size	J	D	CDR3	DNA
TRBV4-3	NA	TRBJ2-1	TRBD2	CASSQDASGMNNEQFF	TGCGCCAGCAGCCAAGATGCTAGCGGGATGAACAATGAGCAGTTCTTC
TRBV7-8	many	TRBJ2-1	NA	CASSLRVRWNEQFF	TGTGCCAGCAGCTTAAGGGTTCGGTGGAATGAGCAGTTCTTC
TRBV3-1	many	TRBJ1-3	NA	CASSPQGLRNTIYF	TGTGCCAGCAGCCCGCAGGGGTTGAGGAACACCATATATTTT
TRBV5-1	NA	TRBJ2-1	NA	CAGSLERGPYNEQFF	TGCGCCGGCAGCTTGGAGAGGGGACCCTACAATGAGCAGTTCTTC
TRBV20-1	few	TRBJ2-7	TRBD2	CSARDPGTSGRLREQYF	TGCAGTGCTAGAGACCCGGGGACTAGCGGGAGATTGAGGGAGCAGTACTTC
TRBV6-2/TRBV6-3	NA	TRBJ2-3	NA	CASSYPSEDTQYF	TGTGCCAGCAGTTACCCCTCAGAAGATACGCAGTATTTT
TRBV5-8	many	TRBJ2-1	NA	CASSLQQANEQFF	TGTGCCAGCAGCTTGCAACAGGCCAATGAGCAGTTCTTC
TRBV7-2	many	TRBJ2-7	TRBD2	CASSRTSGSSYEQYF	TGTGCCAGCAGCCGGACTAGCGGGAGCTCCTACGAGCAGTACTTC
TRBV7-9	NA	TRBJ2-3	TRBD2	CASSLRTSGAFGDTQYF	TGTGCCAGCAGCTTGAGGACTAGCGGGGCTTTCGGAGATACGCAGTATTTT
TRBV7-3	NA	TRBJ1-4	NA	CASSSTGSREKLFF	TGTGCCAGCAGCTCCACCGGGAGTAGGGAAAAACTGTTTTTT
TRBV14	few	TRBJ2-5	NA	CASSPGGAQETQYF	TGTGCCAGCAGCCCCGGCGGAGCCCAAGAGACCCAGTACTTC
TRBV4-2	NA	TRBJ2-1	NA	CASSQEAASQFF	TGTGCCAGCAGCCAAGAAGCGGCCTCTCAGTTCTTC
TRBV5-1	few	TRBJ2-7	NA	CASSRGWVPNEQYF	TGCGCCAGCAGCCGAGGGTGGGTCCCTAACGAGCAGTACTTC
TRBV29-1	few	TRBJ2-1	NA	CSAGNNEQFF	TGCAGCGCAGGGAACAATGAGCAGTTCTTC
TRBV7-2	NA	TRBJ2-5	NA	CASSLVKGTQETQYF	TGTGCCAGCAGCTTAGTTAAGGGGACCCAAGAGACCCAGTACTTC
TRBV28	NA	TRBJ2-4	TRBD2	CASSARGDRAKNIQYF	TGTGCCAGCAGCGCCCGGGGGGACCGAGCCAAAAACATTCAGTACTTC
TRBV15	NA	TRBJ1-4	NA	CATRRGLVEEKLFF	TGTGCCACCAGGAGAGGTTTGGTCGAAGAAAAACTGTTTTTT
TRBV28	NA	TRBJ2-1	NA	CASSFPKGLSSYNEQFF	TGTGCCAGCAGTTTCCCCAAAGGACTGAGCTCCTACAATGAGCAGTTCTTC
TRBV9	few	TRBJ2-2	TRBD2	CASSVRGAGDTGELFF	TGTGCCAGCAGCGTAAGGGGAGCGGGAGACACCGGGGAGCTGTTTTTT
TRBV28	NA	TRBJ2-7	TRBD1	CASNPTQGVGYEQYF	TGTGCCAGCAACCCGACTCAGGGGGTGGGCTACGAGCAGTACTTC
TRBV11-1	few	TRBJ2-6	TRBD1	CASSFTQTGKSSGANVLTF	TGTGCCAGCAGCTTTACCCAGACAGGGAAAAGCTCTGGGGCCAACGTCCTGACTTTC
TRBV20-1	NA	TRBJ2-7	NA	CSASRGPLNSYEQYF	TGCAGTGCTAGTAGGGGACCACTAAACTCCTACGAGCAGTACTTC
TRBV20-1	NA	TRBJ1-3	TRBD1	CSATTGASGNTIYF	TGCAGTGCTACGACAGGGGCCTCTGGAAACACCATATATTTT
TRBV12-3/TRBV12-4	few	TRBJ2-3	NA	CASVGQRTDTQYF	TGTGCCAGCGTTGGACAGCGAACAGATACGCAGTATTTT
TRBV7-9	NA	TRBJ2-7	NA	CASSAGPGNFGEQYF	TGTGCCAGCAGCGCCGGACCCGGGAACTTTGGCGAGCAGTACTTC
TRBV7-2	NA	TRBJ2-5	NA	CASSDPGETQYF	TGTGCCAGCAGCGACCCTGGGGAGACCCAGTACTTC
TRBV28	many	TRBJ2-1	NA	CASSFDLADSYNEQFF	TGTGCCAGCAGTTTTGATTTAGCAGACTCCTACAATGAGCAGTTCTTC
TRBV15	few	TRBJ2-7	TRBD2	CATSRDGRETEQYF	TGTGCCACCAGCAGAGATGGGAGGGAGACCGAGCAGTACTTC
TRBV7-9	NA	TRBJ2-7	TRBD1	CASSLGPGTGSHEQYF	TGTGCCAGCAGCTTGGGACCCGGGACAGGGTCCCACGAGCAGTACTTC
TRBV10-3	many	TRBJ2-1	NA	CAISDLGLGEQFF	TGTGCCATCAGTGATCTAGGGTTAGGTGAGCAGTTCTTC
TRBV7-8	few	TRBJ2-5	NA	CASRNRHLETQYF	TGTGCCAGCAGGAACAGGCATTTGGAGACCCAGTACTTC
TRBV5-5	many	TRBJ2-1	NA	CASSLEGVGNEQFF	TGTGCCAGCAGCTTGGAGGGGGTTGGCAATGAGCAGTTCTTC
TRBV28	few	TRBJ2-3	NA	CASTRHELAGDTQYF	TGTGCCAGCACCCGCCATGAGCTAGCAGGAGATACGCAGTATTTT
TRBV12-3/TRBV12-4	few	TRBJ2-1	TRBD2	CASSLRQGLAGFDEQFF	TGTGCCAGCAGTTTGCGCCAGGGGCTAGCGGGATTCGATGAGCAGTTCTTC
TRBV4-1	many	TRBJ1-1	NA	CASSQEGGMNTEAFF	TGCGCCAGCAGCCAAGAAGGGGGTATGAACACTGAAGCTTTCTTT
TRBV20-1	NA	TRBJ2-1	NA	CSAEDINEQFF	TGCAGTGCTGAGGATATCAATGAGCAGTTCTTC
TRBV28	few	TRBJ1-1	NA	CASSLLQGGQTEAFF	TGTGCCAGCAGTTTATTGCAGGGTGGGCAGACTGAAGCTTTCTTT
TRBV2	NA	TRBJ2-5	NA	CAIIQGPGETQYF	TGTGCCATAATACAGGGCCCCGGGGAGACCCAGTACTTC
TRBV6-5	few	TRBJ2-1	TRBD2	CASSYSGSGGANNEQFF	TGTGCCAGCAGTTACTCGGGAAGCGGGGGGGCGAACAATGAGCAGTTCTTC
TRBV12-3/TRBV12-4	few	TRBJ2-7	NA	CASRGQNSYEQYF	TGTGCCAGCCGGGGGCAAAACTCCTACGAGCAGTACTTC
TRBV20-1	many	TRBJ2-5	NA	CSARAGAGRETQYF	TGCAGTGCTAGAGCGGGGGCAGGGAGAGAGACCCAGTACTTC
TRBV19	NA	TRBJ2-7	NA	CASSMASAYEQYF	TGTGCCAGTAGTATGGCTTCAGCTTACGAGCAGTACTTC
TRBV10-1	NA	TRBJ2-3	NA	CASSENGVQKRDTQYF	TGCGCCAGCAGTGAGAACGGGGTCCAAAAGAGGGATACGCAGTATTTT
TRBV7-2	few	TRBJ1-1	NA	CASSLGLDRNTEAFF	TGTGCCAGCAGCTTAGGCTTGGATCGGAACACTGAAGCTTTCTTT
TRBV7-6	NA	TRBJ2-2	NA	CASSLWDAGSGELFF	TGTGCCAGCAGCTTATGGGATGCGGGATCCGGGGAGCTGTTTTTT
TRBV5-1	many	TRBJ2-1	TRBD2	CASSSSSGRNSYNEQFF	TGCGCCAGCAGCAGTTCTAGCGGGAGGAACTCCTACAATGAGCAGTTCTTC
TRBV7-9	NA	TRBJ2-5	NA	CASSQEGEWAQYF	TGTGCCAGCAGCCAGGAGGGGGAATGGGCCCAGTACTTC
TRBV7-7	few	TRBJ2-5	TRBD1	CASSLAQDRFEKTQYF	TGTGCTAGCAGCTTAGCCCAGGACAGGTTTGAGAAGACCCAGTACTTC
TRBV5-1	NA	TRBJ2-6	NA	CASSLVPGNSGANVLTF	TGCGCCAGCAGCTTGGTTCCGGGGAACTCTGGGGCCAACGTCCTGACTTTC
TRBV13	few	TRBJ2-1	TRBD2	CASSSRGAYYNEQFF	TGTGCCAGCAGCTCGCGGGGGGCATACTACAATGAGCAGTTCTTC
TRBV6-1	few	TRBJ2-2	NA	CASLNRENTGELFF	TGTGCCAGTCTTAACAGGGAGAACACCGGGGAGCTGTTTTTT
TRBV7-2	many	TRBJ2-7	NA	CASSLRSEKPYEQYF	TGTGCCAGCAGCTTACGGAGCGAGAAACCCTACGAGCAGTACTTC
TRBV7-6	NA	TRBJ2-3	TRBD2	CASSSRPSGSDTQYF	TGTGCCAGCAGCTCCCGGCCTAGCGGGTCTGATACGCAGTATTTT
TRBV25-1	NA	TRBJ1-3	NA	CASSDSSRNTIYF	TGTGCCAGCAGTGACTCCTCTCGAAACACCATATATTTT